These 28 T cell receptor beta chains came from one sample sequenced in a study of cytomegalovirus exposure and HLA in healthy donors. Use of 60 Vbeta and 13 Jbeta primers characterized the PCR. Assay used: immunoSEQ multiplex PCR; TCRdb lists only in-frame clones, some missing. This sample has approximately 100,000 clones; over 70% occur once, and the top ten carry roughly 9.8%. Sequences were obtained from PBMCs. Every receptor here comes from a man aged 18 to 30 in good health and CMV-seropositive.

The V gene is TRBV2, the J gene TRBJ1-1; D is unresolved. The CDR3 extends over 11 amino acids. The germline V and J ends were trimmed by 6 bases and 7 bases, with 9 bases remaining between them. CDR1 is SNHLY and CDR2 is FYNNEI in the germline V gene. The DNA for the CDR3 is TGTGCCAGCAGGAGAGGAGGTGAAGCTTTCTTT. Encoded protein: CASRRGGEAFF.

This clone was observed a handful of times. Written as DNA, the CDR3 is TGTGCCAGCTCAGCCCGACTAGCGGTGGCGGAAGAGCAGTACTTC. Its protein is CASSARLAVAEEQYF. The gene calls are TRBV18 and TRBJ2-7; 9 bases are shared with TRBD2. V lost 5 bases to trimming and J lost 7 bases; unmatched junction nucleotides: 12. Germline CDR1 KGHSH, CDR2 LQKENI. This CDR3 region has 15 residues. The variable domain in full, with the rest retrieved from reference TRBV18 and TRBJ2-7, is NAGVMQNPRHLVRRRGQEARLRCSPMKGHSHVYWYRQLPEEGLKFMVYLQKENIIDESGMPKERFSAEFPKEGPSILRIQQVVRGDSAAYFCASSARLAVAEEQYFGPGTRLTVT.

The chain has TRBV29-1 and TRBJ2-1; 12 bases match TRBD1. This CDR3 has 14 amino acids. Losses at the gene ends were 4 bases for V and 9 bases for J; bases not matched to a gene: 7. Germline V CDR1 and CDR2: SQVTM, ANQGSEA. Here the CDR3 DNA reads TGCAGCGTTGGGGGACAGGGGGCTAGGGGTGAGCAGTTCTTC. This encodes CSVGGQGARGEQFF.

Only one count was recorded for this clone. V usage is TRBV6-1 and J usage is TRBJ2-5; 8 nucleotides match TRBD1. J lost 1 base, V lost 3 bases, and 7 bases had no gene match. The CDR3 spans 16 residues. Germline CDR1 MNHNS, CDR2 SASEGT. Here the CDR3 reads CASSDNRGNGQETQYF. CDR3 nucleotide sequence: TGTGCCAGCAGTGATAACAGGGGGAACGGCCAAGAGACCCAGTACTTC.

The V gene is TRBV5-1, the J gene TRBJ2-7, with D perhaps TRBD2 (6 bases). The CDR3 extends over 14 amino acids. The germline V and J ends were trimmed by 0 bases and 0 bases, with 7 bases remaining between them. CDR1 SGHRS and CDR2 YFSETQ come from the germline V gene. CDR3 DNA: TGCGCCAGCAGCTTGGTGGGGGGCTCCTACGAGCAGTACTTC. Protein: CASSLVGGSYEQYF.

V and J are TRBV2 and TRBJ2-7; the D gene is possibly TRBD2 (7 bases). Germline assignment: CDR1 SNHLY and CDR2 FYNNEI. This CDR3 comprises 14 residues. Trimming stripped 6 bases from V and 2 bases from J, with 14 bases between. CDR3 amino acids: CASRGGRRAYEQYF. Written as DNA, the CDR3 is TGTGCCAGCAGGGGGGGGCGGAGGGCCTACGAGCAGTACTTC.

The J gene is TRBJ1-3, the V gene TRBV5-8, with 8 nucleotides matching TRBD1. Germline CDR1 reads SGHTS; CDR2 reads YDEGEE. V dropped 0 bases and J dropped 4; count of bases not matched to a gene: 6. The CDR3 loop spans 16 amino acids. As DNA, the CDR3 is TGTGCCAGCAGCTTGGGGCGCTGGACAGGGGGAAACACCATATATTTT. Its translation is CASSLGRWTGGNTIYF. The variable domain in full, with the rest retrieved from reference TRBV5-8 and TRBJ1-3, is EAGVTQSPTHLIKTRGQQATLRCSPISGHTSVYWYQQALGLGLQFLLWYDEGEERNRGNFPPRFSGRQFPNYSSELNVNALELEDSALYLCASSLGRWTGGNTIYFGEGSWLTVV.

This sequence joins TRBV6-1 and TRBJ1-2; D may be TRBD1 (6 bases). Germline values: CDR1 MNHNS, CDR2 SASEGT. V lost 6 bases, J lost 6 bases, and 14 bases lay in between. The CDR3 runs to 13 residues. The CDR3 sequence: CASRTTGRDGYTF. CDR3 in DNA: TGTGCCAGCAGGACTACAGGGCGGGATGGCTACACCTTC.

The chain employs TRBV7-6 and TRBJ2-7, with D maybe TRBD1 (6 bases). Per the germline V gene, CDR1 is SGHVS and CDR2 is FNYEAQ. This CDR3 is 15 amino acids long. V was pared by 5 bases and J by 0 bases, with 14 bases between. As DNA, the CDR3 is TGTGCCAGCAGCCGAAGTCAGGGGTACTCCTACGAGCAGTACTTC. It yields the protein CASSRSQGYSYEQYF.

The chain has TRBV2 and TRBJ2-7; TRBD1 matches at 10 bases. The CDR3 has 14 residues. V lost 6 bases, J lost 2 bases, and 4 bases stayed unmatched. Germline CDR1 reads SNHLY; CDR2 reads FYNNEI. The DNA of the CDR3 is TGTGCCAGCAGCCTCGGGACAGGGGCCTACGAGCAGTACTTC. Its protein is CASSLGTGAYEQYF. Looking up the rest from reference TRBV2 and TRBJ2-7 gives the full variable domain: EPEVTQTPSHQVTQMGQEVILRCVPISNHLYFYWYRQILGQKVEFLVSFYNNEISEKSEIFDDQFSVERPDGSNFTLKIRSTKLEDSAMYFCASSLGTGAYEQYFGPGTRLTVT.

The rearrangement links TRBV19 to TRBJ1-5, with D possibly TRBD1 on 5 matching bases. Germline assignment: CDR1 LNHDA and CDR2 SQIVND (reference sequence). The CDR3 is 14 amino acids. The V gene lost 5 bases and the J gene lost 2 bases, with 10 bases spanning the gap. CDR3 sequence reads: CASSHDSRNQPQHF. For the CDR3, the DNA is TGTGCCAGTAGTCATGACAGTCGCAATCAGCCCCAGCATTTT.

This chain links TRBV2 with TRBJ1-1, with D unresolved. This CDR3 is 14 amino acids long. Germline CDR1 is SNHLY and CDR2 is FYNNEI. Trimming took off 1 base at V and 0 bases at J, with 6 bases between the two ends. Here the CDR3 reads CASSEGPMNTEAFF. DNA for the CDR3: TGTGCCAGCAGTGAAGGGCCCATGAACACTGAAGCTTTCTTT.

In its sample, this clone was seen a few times. This rearrangement joins TRBV28 to TRBJ2-1; 11 bases map to TRBD2. Trimming removed 5 bases from V and 2 bases from J; junction bases left unmatched: 2. The CDR3 extends over 15 amino acids. The germline gives CDR1 MDHEN, CDR2 SYDVKM. DNA for the CDR3: TGTGCCAGCAGTCAACTAGCGGGGGCCTACAATGAGCAGTTCTTC. Translating gives CASSQLAGAYNEQFF.

The chain couples TRBV10-3 to TRBJ2-1; 8 positions match TRBD1. CDR1 ENHRY and CDR2 SYGVKD come from the germline V gene. The ends lost 3 bases at V and 9 bases at J; junction bases unmatched: 1. This CDR3 is 12 amino acids long. The CDR3 DNA reads as TGTGCCATCAGTGATGGACAGGGTGAGCAGTTCTTC. Amino acids: CAISDGQGEQFF.

The chain couples TRBV10-3 to TRBJ1-4, with 7 positions matching TRBD1. The CDR3 is 15 residues long. CDR1 and CDR2 (germline): ENHRY, SYGVKD. After removal of 10 bases from V and 0 bases from J, the junction contained 8 bases not matched to a gene. CDR3 sequence (DNA): TGTGCCAATTACGGGACAGTTGCAACTAATGAAAAACTGTTTTTT. Translation: CANYGTVATNEKLFF.

The chain links TRBV27 to TRBJ1-1; 9 bases map to TRBD1. This CDR3 spans 14 amino acids. The trim removed 6 bases at V and 8 bases at J, leaving 10 bases unmatched. Germline lookup yields CDR1 MNHEY and CDR2 SMNVEV (reference sequence). The CDR3 DNA sequence: TGTGCCAGCAGCGACTCCGGGACAGGGAACGAAGCTTTCTTT. This encodes CASSDSGTGNEAFF.

This clone was counted a single time. The V call is TRBV9, the J call TRBJ2-2, with TRBD2 matching over 15 bases. The CDR3 is 20 amino acids. The ends lost 4 bases at V and 1 base at J; junction bases unmatched: 11. Germline CDR1 reads SGDLS; CDR2 reads YYNGEE. The CDR3 DNA sequence: TGTGCCAGCAGCCTAGGACTAGCGGGGGGGCCGTATGTGAACACCGGGGAGCTGTTTTTT. Residues: CASSLGLAGGPYVNTGELFF.

The chain couples TRBV7-9 to TRBJ2-2; the D gene is possibly TRBD2 (5 bases). With 5 bases removed from V and 0 bases from J, the gap between germline ends came to 13 bases. This CDR3 spans 16 amino acids. Germline CDR1 reads SEHNR; CDR2 reads FQNEAQ (reference sequence). In DNA, the CDR3 is TGTGCCAGCAGCCCTCGCGGGTCCGCGAACACCGGGGAGCTGTTTTTT. This gives the protein CASSPRGSANTGELFF.

The chain couples TRBV7-9 to TRBJ2-1; no firm D call. This CDR3 is 15 amino acids long. Germline-derived CDR1 and CDR2 are SEHNR and FQNEAQ (reference sequence). Trimming stripped 4 bases from V and 5 bases from J, with 15 bases between. DNA for the CDR3: TGTGCCAGCAGCTGGCTAAGTGATGGAGACAATGAGCAGTTCTTC. Translation gives CASSWLSDGDNEQFF.

The chain uses TRBV29-1 and TRBJ1-4, with 9 bases identical to TRBD1. V trimming: 6 bases; J trimming: 7 bases; junction bases outside the gene matches: 12. The CDR3 extends over 15 amino acids. The germline V gene encodes CDR1 SQVTM and CDR2 ANQGSEA. The CDR3: CSVHTGTGLGEKLFF. CDR3 DNA sequence: TGCAGCGTCCATACTGGGACAGGGCTGGGTGAAAAACTGTTTTTT.

A word on this clone: An end of the junction does not agree with germline; a read error may underlie this. J is TRBJ1-2 and V is TRBV7-8, with D possibly matching TRBD1 (6 bases). The CDR3 loop spans 17 amino acids. Germline V gives CDR1 SGHVS, CDR2 FQNEAQ. The CDR3 reads CVSSLGVGGLNLYGYTF. The DNA for the CDR3 is TGTGTCAGCAGCTTAGGTGTCGGGGGGCTTAACCTCTATGGCTACACCTTC.

The rearrangement links TRBV12-5 to TRBJ1-2; maybe TRBD1 (5 bases). V was clipped by 6 bases and J by 3 bases, with 17 bases between them. CDR3 length: 15 residues. Germline V lookup: CDR1 LGHNT, CDR2 FRNRAP. CDR3 sequence: CASGPGEGPYYGYTF. The DNA for the CDR3 is TGTGCTAGTGGCCCCGGGGAGGGACCTTACTATGGCTACACCTTC.

The chain joins TRBV7-2 to TRBJ2-7; 9 bases map to TRBD1. Germline trimming cut 1 base from V and 5 bases from J; bases unmatched to any gene: 3. The CDR3 runs to 14 residues. Germline loops: CDR1 SGHTA, CDR2 FQGNSA. The CDR3 reads CASSLGQGVHEQYF. For the CDR3, the DNA is TGTGCCAGCAGCTTAGGACAGGGGGTCCACGAGCAGTACTTC.

This clone was detected only a few times. The CDR3, as DNA: TGCGCCAGCAGCTTGCGGGTTAACAATGAGCAGTTCTTC. It yields the protein CASSLRVNNEQFF. This sequence joins TRBV5-1 and TRBJ2-1; no clear D gene. V dropped 1 base and J dropped 5 bases, with 7 bases sitting between them. The CDR3 spans 13 residues. The germline V gene encodes CDR1 SGHRS and CDR2 YFSETQ.

The J gene is TRBJ2-7, the V gene TRBV6-5, with TRBD2 as a possible D gene (6 bases). Germline lookup yields CDR1 MNHEY and CDR2 SVGAGI. This CDR3 spans 13 amino acids. Between the trimmed V and J ends, which lost 0 bases and 6 bases, there was a span of 9 bases. The CDR3 DNA is TGTGCCAGCAGTTACTCGGGGGGTTCCGAGCAGTACTTC. It is translated as CASSYSGGSEQYF.

This rearrangement joins TRBV7-6 to TRBJ1-5; 7 bases are shared with TRBD1. V was clipped by 1 base and J by 6 bases; unmatched bases: 3. CDR3 size: 14 residues. Germline CDR1 is SGHVS and CDR2 is FNYEAQ. DNA for the CDR3: TGTGCCAGCAGCTTAGGACAGGGCAGTCAGCCCCAGCATTTT. It translates to CASSLGQGSQPQHF.

The CDR3 spells CASSGGAGFYNEQFF. As DNA, the CDR3 is TGTGCCAGCAGCGGGGGAGCGGGGTTTTACAATGAGCAGTTCTTC. The chain joins TRBV6-4 to TRBJ2-1, with 7 nucleotides matching TRBD2. CDR1 and CDR2 from the germline V gene are MRHNA and SNTAGT. Trimming removed 6 bases from V and 4 bases from J; junction bases left unmatched: 9. The CDR3 extends over 15 amino acids.

The J gene is TRBJ2-7, the V gene TRBV6-1, with D tentatively TRBD1 (5 bases). This CDR3 contains 14 residues. The V gene lost 1 base and the J gene lost 1 base, with 8 bases spanning the gap. Per germline, CDR1 MNHNS and CDR2 SASEGT. This chain's CDR3 is CASSEDRTSYEQYF. In DNA, the CDR3 is TGTGCCAGCAGTGAAGATCGGACATCCTACGAGCAGTACTTC.